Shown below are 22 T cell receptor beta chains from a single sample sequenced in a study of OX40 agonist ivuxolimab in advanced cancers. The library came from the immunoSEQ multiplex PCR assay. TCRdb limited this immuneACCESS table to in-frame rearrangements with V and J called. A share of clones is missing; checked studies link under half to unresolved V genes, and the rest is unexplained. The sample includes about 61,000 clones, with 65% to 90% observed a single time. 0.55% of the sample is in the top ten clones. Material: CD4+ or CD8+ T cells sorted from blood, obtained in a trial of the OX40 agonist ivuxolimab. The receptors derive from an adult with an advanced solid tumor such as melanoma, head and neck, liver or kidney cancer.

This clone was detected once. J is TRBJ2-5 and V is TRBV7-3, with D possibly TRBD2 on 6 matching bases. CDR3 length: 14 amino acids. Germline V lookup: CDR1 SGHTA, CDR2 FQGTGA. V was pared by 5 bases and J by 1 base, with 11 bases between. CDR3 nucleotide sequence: TGTGCCAGCAGCCCGGCGGGACTCCAAGAGACCCAGTACTTC. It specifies CASSPAGLQETQYF. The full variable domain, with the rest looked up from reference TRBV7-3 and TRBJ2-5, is GAGVSQTPSNKVTEKGKYVELRCDPISGHTALYWYRQSLGQGPEFLIYFQGTGAADDSGLPNDRFFAVRPEGSVSTLKIQRTERGDSAVYLCASSPAGLQETQYFGPGTRLLVL.

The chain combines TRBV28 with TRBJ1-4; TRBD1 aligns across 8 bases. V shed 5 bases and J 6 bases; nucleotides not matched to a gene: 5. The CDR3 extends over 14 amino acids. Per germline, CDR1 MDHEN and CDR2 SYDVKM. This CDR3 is CASSLTGGDEKLFF. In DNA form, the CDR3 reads TGTGCCAGCAGTCTAACAGGGGGGGATGAAAAACTGTTTTTT.

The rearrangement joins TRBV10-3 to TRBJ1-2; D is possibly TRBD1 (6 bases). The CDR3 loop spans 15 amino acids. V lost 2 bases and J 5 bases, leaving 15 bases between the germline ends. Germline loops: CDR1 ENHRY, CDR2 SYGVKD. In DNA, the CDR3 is TGTGCCATCAGTGAGGGGGCAGGGGAAGGGTATGGCTACACCTTC. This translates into CAISEGAGEGYGYTF.

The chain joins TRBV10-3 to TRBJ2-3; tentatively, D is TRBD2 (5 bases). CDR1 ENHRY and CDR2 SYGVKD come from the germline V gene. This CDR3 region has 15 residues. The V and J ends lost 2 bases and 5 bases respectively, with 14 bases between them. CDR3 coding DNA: TGTGCCATCAGTGAGCCCAACACGGGGTTAGATACGCAGTATTTT. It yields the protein CAISEPNTGLDTQYF.

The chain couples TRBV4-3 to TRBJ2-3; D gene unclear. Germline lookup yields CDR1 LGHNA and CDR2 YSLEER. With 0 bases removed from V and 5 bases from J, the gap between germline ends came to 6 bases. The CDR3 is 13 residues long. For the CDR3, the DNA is TGCGCCAGCAGCCAAGATAGGGTAGATACGCAGTATTTT. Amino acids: CASSQDRVDTQYF.

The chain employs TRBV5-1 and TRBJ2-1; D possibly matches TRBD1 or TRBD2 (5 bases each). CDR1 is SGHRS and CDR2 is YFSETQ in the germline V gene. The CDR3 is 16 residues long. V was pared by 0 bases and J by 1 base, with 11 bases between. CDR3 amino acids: CASSLAEGLSYNEQFF. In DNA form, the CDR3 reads TGCGCCAGCAGCTTGGCCGAGGGGTTATCCTACAATGAGCAGTTCTTC.

The DNA for the CDR3 is TGCGCCAGCAGCTCAGGGGGGCGAAACTATGGCTACACCTTC. Its translation: CASSSGGRNYGYTF. V is TRBV5-1 and J is TRBJ1-2, with 7 positions matching TRBD1. Per germline, CDR1 SGHRS and CDR2 YFSETQ. The J segment lost 2 bases and the V segment lost 3 bases, leaving 4 bases of the junction unmatched. This CDR3 region has 14 residues.

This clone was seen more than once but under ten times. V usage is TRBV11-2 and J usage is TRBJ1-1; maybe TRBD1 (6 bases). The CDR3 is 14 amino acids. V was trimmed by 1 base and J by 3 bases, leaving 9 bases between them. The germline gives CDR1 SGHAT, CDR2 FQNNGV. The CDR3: CASSLGQADTEAFF. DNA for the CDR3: TGTGCCAGCAGCTTAGGACAGGCCGACACTGAAGCTTTCTTT.

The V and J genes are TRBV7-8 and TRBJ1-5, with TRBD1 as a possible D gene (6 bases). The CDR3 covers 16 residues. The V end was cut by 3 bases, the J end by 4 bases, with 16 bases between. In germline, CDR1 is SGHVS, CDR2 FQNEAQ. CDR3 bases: TGTGCCAGCAGCTTTTATGCCGGGACACTGAATCAGCCCCAGCATTTT. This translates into CASSFYAGTLNQPQHF.

In DNA, the CDR3 is TGTGCCAGCAGCCAGAACGGAGGACTACGAACCGGGGAGCTGTTTTTT. Translating it yields CASSQNGGLRTGELFF. The rearrangement links TRBV7-7 to TRBJ2-2, with a weak D call TRBD2 (6 bases). This CDR3 has 16 residues. Trimming removed 5 bases at V and 5 bases at J, with 18 bases between. Per the germline V gene, CDR1 is SSHAT and CDR2 is FNYEAQ (reference sequence).

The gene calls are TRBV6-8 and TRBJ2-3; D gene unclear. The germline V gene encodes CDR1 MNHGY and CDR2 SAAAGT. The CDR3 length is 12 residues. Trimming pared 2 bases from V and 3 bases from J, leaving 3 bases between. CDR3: CASSYKTDTQYF. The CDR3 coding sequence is TGTGCCAGCAGTTACAAGACAGATACGCAGTATTTT.

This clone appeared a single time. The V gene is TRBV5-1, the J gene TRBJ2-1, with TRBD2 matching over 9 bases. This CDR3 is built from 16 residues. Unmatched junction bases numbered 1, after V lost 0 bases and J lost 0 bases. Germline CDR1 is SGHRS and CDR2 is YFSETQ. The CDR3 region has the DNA TGCGCCAGCAGCTTGGTAGCGGGGGTCTCCTACAATGAGCAGTTCTTC. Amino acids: CASSLVAGVSYNEQFF.

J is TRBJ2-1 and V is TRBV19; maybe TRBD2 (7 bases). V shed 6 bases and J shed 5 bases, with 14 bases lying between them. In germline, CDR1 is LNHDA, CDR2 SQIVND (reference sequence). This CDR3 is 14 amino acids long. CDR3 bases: TGTGCCAGTAGCCGTTGGGAGGGGGACAATGAGCAGTTCTTC. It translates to CASSRWEGDNEQFF.

This chain's CDR3 is CASSFALAGLYEQYF. The CDR3 coding sequence is TGCGCCAGCAGCTTTGCCCTCGCTGGACTCTACGAGCAGTACTTC. The chain has TRBV5-1 and TRBJ2-7; TRBD2 is a possible D gene (5 bases). This CDR3 is 15 amino acids long. V gave up 2 bases and J gave up 3 bases, with 15 bases separating them. Germline V lookup: CDR1 SGHRS, CDR2 YFSETQ.

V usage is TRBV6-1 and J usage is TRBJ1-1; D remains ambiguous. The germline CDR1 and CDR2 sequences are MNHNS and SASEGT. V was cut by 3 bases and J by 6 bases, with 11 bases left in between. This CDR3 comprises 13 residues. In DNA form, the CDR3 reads TGTGCCAGCAGTGACAGGTTTTACTCTGAAGCTTTCTTT. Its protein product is CASSDRFYSEAFF.

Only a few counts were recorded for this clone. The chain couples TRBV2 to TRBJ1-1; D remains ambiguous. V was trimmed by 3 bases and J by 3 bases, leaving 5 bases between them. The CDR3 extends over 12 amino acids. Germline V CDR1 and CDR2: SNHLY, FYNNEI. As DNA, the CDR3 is TGTGCCAGCAGTGACACGGACACTGAAGCTTTCTTT. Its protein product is CASSDTDTEAFF. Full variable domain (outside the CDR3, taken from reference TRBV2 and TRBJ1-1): EPEVTQTPSHQVTQMGQEVILRCVPISNHLYFYWYRQILGQKVEFLVSFYNNEISEKSEIFDDQFSVERPDGSNFTLKIRSTKLEDSAMYFCASSDTDTEAFFGQGTRLTVV.

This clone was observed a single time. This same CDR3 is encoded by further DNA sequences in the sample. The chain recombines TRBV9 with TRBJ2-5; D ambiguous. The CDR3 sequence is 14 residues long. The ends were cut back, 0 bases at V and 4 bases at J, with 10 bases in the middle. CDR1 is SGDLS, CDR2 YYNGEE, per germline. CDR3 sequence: CASSVGTVGETQYF. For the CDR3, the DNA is TGTGCCAGCAGCGTAGGCACGGTCGGAGAGACCCAGTACTTC.

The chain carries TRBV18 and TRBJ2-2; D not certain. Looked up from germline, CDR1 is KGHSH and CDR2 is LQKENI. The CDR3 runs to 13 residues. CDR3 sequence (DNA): TGTGCAGCCCTTACGGCGAACACCGGGGAGCTGTTTTTT. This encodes CAALTANTGELFF. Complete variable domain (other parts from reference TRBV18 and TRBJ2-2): NAGVMQNPRHLVRRRGQEARLRCSPMKGHSHVYWYRQLPEEGLKFMVYLQKENIIDESGMPKERFSAEFPKEGPSILRIQQVVRGDSAAYFCAALTANTGELFFGEGSRLTVL.

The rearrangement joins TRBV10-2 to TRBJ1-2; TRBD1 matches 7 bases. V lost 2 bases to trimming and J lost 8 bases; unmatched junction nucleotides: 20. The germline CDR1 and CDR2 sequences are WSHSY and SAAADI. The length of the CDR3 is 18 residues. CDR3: CASSEERTGRTTNGGYTF. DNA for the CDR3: TGCGCCAGCAGTGAGGAAAGGACAGGACGGACGACGAATGGAGGCTACACCTTC.

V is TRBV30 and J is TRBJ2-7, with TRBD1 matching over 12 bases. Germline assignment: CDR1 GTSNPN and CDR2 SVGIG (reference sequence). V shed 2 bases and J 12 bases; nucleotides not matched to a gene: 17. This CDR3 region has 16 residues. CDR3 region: CAWSSNRDRGRKGLYF. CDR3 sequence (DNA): TGTGCCTGGAGTTCGAACCGGGACAGGGGGCGCAAAGGTCTGTACTTC.

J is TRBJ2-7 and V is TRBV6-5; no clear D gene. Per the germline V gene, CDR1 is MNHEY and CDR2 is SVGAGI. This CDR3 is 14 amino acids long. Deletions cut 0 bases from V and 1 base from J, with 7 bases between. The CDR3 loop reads CASSYSPRSYEQYF. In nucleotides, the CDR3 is TGTGCCAGCAGTTACTCGCCCCGATCCTACGAGCAGTACTTC.

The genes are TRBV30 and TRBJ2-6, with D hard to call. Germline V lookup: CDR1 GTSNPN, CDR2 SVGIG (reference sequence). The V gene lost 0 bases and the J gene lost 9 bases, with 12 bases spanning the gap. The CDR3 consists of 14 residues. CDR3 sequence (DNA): TGTGCCTGGAGTGTACAAGGTAGGGTCAACGTCCTGACTTTC. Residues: CAWSVQGRVNVLTF.